This T cell receptor beta chain was documented in a study of blood T cell repertoires in COVID-19. About the study: Collection of acute and convalescent COVID-19 samples took place in the United States, Italy and Spain.

CDR3 length: 16 amino acids. V dropped 0 bases and J dropped 0; count of bases not matched to a gene: 4. Study processing details: Amplification of reference gene primers was used by the study to estimate nucleated cell counts. Generated by immunoSEQ multiplex PCR, the TCRdb table keeps only in-frame clones and is missing some. The V and J calls and clone size were taken over from that table, and D and trimming were inferred from the DNA. Of over 150,000 clones in the sample, approximately 87% were seen once. This chain links TRBV5-3 with TRBJ2-5, with 8 bases matching TRBD2. TRBV5-3 is classed as an ORF, of uncertain function. The source of this sequence is a woman aged 18-35 years who had recovered from COVID-19. The source material was peripheral blood. CDR3 protein: CARSLELAAHQETQYF. The CDR3 nucleotides read TGTGCCAGAAGCTTGGAACTAGCGGCGCACCAAGAGACCCAGTACTTC.